One and the same sample provided the 21 T cell receptor beta chains below, sequenced in a study of PD-L1 blockade in urothelial cancer. Generated by immunoSEQ multiplex PCR, the TCRdb table keeps only in-frame clones and is missing some. The table includes about 80,000 clones, around 81% detected once. Time point given: pretreatment peripheral blood. The specimen comprised PBMCs, sampled around atezolizumab (anti-PD-L1) treatment. These TCRs come from a man aged 40-50 years with urothelial cancer.

This chain joins TRBV7-3 and TRBJ2-1, with D maybe TRBD2 (5 bases). V was trimmed by 4 bases and J by 0 bases, leaving 10 bases between them. The CDR3 sequence is 15 residues long. The germline V gene has CDR1 SGHTA and CDR2 FQGTGA. CDR3 region: CASSWRADSYNEQFF. The CDR3 DNA reads TGTGCCAGCAGCTGGAGAGCGGACTCCTACAATGAGCAGTTCTTC.

This clone was seen only once. This chain links TRBV5-1 with TRBJ1-1, with D perhaps matching TRBD1 (5 bases). The germline V gene encodes CDR1 SGHRS and CDR2 YFSETQ. The CDR3 covers 14 residues. The V gene lost 1 base and the J gene lost 1 base, with 8 bases spanning the gap. The CDR3 DNA follows: TGCGCCAGCAGCTTGCAGGGCCGGAACACTGAAGCTTTCTTT. Translated: CASSLQGRNTEAFF.

This clone has just a few counts. The rearrangement links TRBV28 to TRBJ1-4; D remains unclear. The V end lost 2 bases, the J end lost 8 bases, and 12 bases lay between the germline ends. Germline V CDR1 and CDR2: MDHEN, SYDVKM. The CDR3 is 14 residues long. The CDR3 bases are TGTGCCAGCAGTTTAGCCCTAACTCGAGAAAAACTGTTTTTT. Translation gives CASSLALTREKLFF.

V and J are TRBV5-1 and TRBJ1-3; possibly TRBD1 for D (6 bases). Germline CDR1 reads SGHRS; CDR2 reads YFSETQ. V lost 4 bases, J lost 4 bases, and 12 bases lay in between. The CDR3 loop spans 14 amino acids. The DNA of the CDR3 is TGCGCCAGCAGCACAGGGAAGACGGGAAACACCATATATTTT. Its protein product is CASSTGKTGNTIYF. The whole variable domain, filled in from reference TRBV5-1 and TRBJ1-3, reads KAGVTQTPRYLIKTRGQQVTLSCSPISGHRSVSWYQQTPGQGLQFLFEYFSETQRNKGNFPGRFSGRQFSNSRSEMNVSTLELGDSALYLCASSTGKTGNTIYFGEGSWLTVV.

This clone was seen just once. The gene calls are TRBV28 and TRBJ2-4; D may be TRBD1 (5 bases). V was pared by 6 bases and J by 6 bases, with 12 bases between. The CDR3 is 13 residues long. Germline values: CDR1 MDHEN, CDR2 SYDVKM. The CDR3 nucleotides are TGTGCCAGCAGAGGGGAAGGGATAAACATTCAGTACTTC. Translating it yields CASRGEGINIQYF.

The chain combines TRBV4-1 with TRBJ2-4; 11 positions match TRBD2. The CDR3 length is 19 residues. Germline CDR1 MGHRA, CDR2 YSYEKL. Losses at the gene ends were 4 bases for V and 1 base for J; bases not matched to a gene: 12. The CDR3 reads CASSLLGLADSIAKNIQYF. In DNA, the CDR3 is TGCGCCAGCAGCCTCTTGGGACTAGCGGACTCCATTGCCAAAAACATTCAGTACTTC.

The rearrangement links TRBV19 to TRBJ2-7; TRBD1 matches 7 bases. The CDR3 has 15 amino acids. Germline V gives CDR1 LNHDA, CDR2 SQIVND (reference sequence). Trimming cost V 5 bases and J 3 bases; bases outside gene matches: 10. The CDR3 protein is CASSPRGTEYYEQYF. As DNA, the CDR3 is TGTGCCAGTAGTCCAAGGGGGACAGAATACTACGAGCAGTACTTC.

This clone was seen a single time. The chain employs TRBV6-5 and TRBJ1-4, with D perhaps matching TRBD1 (5 bases). The germline gives CDR1 MNHEY, CDR2 SVGAGI. The V end was cut by 4 bases, the J end by 0 bases, with 12 bases between. The CDR3 sequence is 16 residues long. CDR3 nucleotides: TGTGCCAGCAGTTTGAGACAGTCCTCAACTAATGAAAAACTGTTTTTT. Residues: CASSLRQSSTNEKLFF.

The chain carries TRBV7-2 and TRBJ1-2; 9 bases map to TRBD1. The length of the CDR3 is 14 residues. J was trimmed by 4 bases and V by 5 bases; bases with no gene match: 5. Per the germline V gene, CDR1 is SGHTA and CDR2 is FQGNSA. The CDR3 protein is CASSENRGPYGYTF. The CDR3 nucleotides are TGTGCCAGCAGCGAGAACAGGGGGCCCTATGGCTACACCTTC.

The genes are TRBV2 and TRBJ2-7; D unclear. V was cut by 7 bases and J by 5 bases, with 12 bases left in between. Germline CDR1 and CDR2: SNHLY and FYNNEI. This CDR3 has 12 residues. The chain's CDR3 is CASIFAENEQYF. The CDR3 DNA reads TGTGCCAGCATATTCGCGGAGAACGAGCAGTACTTC.

The chain joins TRBV2 to TRBJ2-7; D remains unclear. With 4 bases removed from V and 1 base from J, the gap between germline ends came to 5 bases. Germline values: CDR1 SNHLY, CDR2 FYNNEI. CDR3 size: 12 residues. CDR3 nucleotide sequence: TGTGCCAGCAGTGCGACATCCTACGAGCAGTACTTC. Protein sequence: CASSATSYEQYF.

The genes are TRBV13 and TRBJ2-5, with D perhaps TRBD1 (6 bases). Per the germline V gene, CDR1 is PRHDT and CDR2 is FYEKMQ (reference sequence). This CDR3 is built from 17 residues. The ends were cut back, 2 bases at V and 6 bases at J, with 22 bases in the middle. The CDR3 is CASSLTTGGQGFQTQYF. The CDR3 DNA is TGTGCCAGCAGCTTAACGACGGGCGGCCAGGGGTTTCAGACCCAGTACTTC.

This clone was seen a handful of times. The rearrangement links TRBV7-9 to TRBJ1-5; TRBD1 is a possible D gene (5 bases). V lost 1 base and J lost 7, with 11 bases in between. The CDR3 loop spans 14 amino acids. CDR1 SEHNR and CDR2 FQNEAQ come from the germline V gene (reference sequence). Here the CDR3 reads CASSLEPPGQPQHF. CDR3 DNA sequence: TGTGCCAGCAGCTTAGAACCCCCAGGGCAGCCCCAGCATTTT. The whole variable domain, filled in from reference TRBV7-9 and TRBJ1-5, reads DTGVSQNPRHKITKRGQNVTFRCDPISEHNRLYWYRQTLGQGPEFLTYFQNEAQLEKSRLLSDRFSAERPKGSFSTLEIQRTEQGDSAMYLCASSLEPPGQPQHFGDGTRLSIL.

The V and J genes are TRBV6-1 and TRBJ2-3; D is perhaps TRBD1 (6 bases). Trimming removed 7 bases from V and 6 bases from J, with 14 bases in between. This CDR3 is 13 amino acids long. Germline lookup yields CDR1 MNHNS and CDR2 SASEGT. Here the CDR3 reads CASKLNRADTQYF. The CDR3 DNA sequence: TGTGCCAGCAAACTCAACAGGGCCGATACGCAGTATTTT.

The chain joins TRBV4-1 to TRBJ2-7; 11 bases are shared with TRBD2. From germline, CDR1 is MGHRA and CDR2 YSYEKL. J lost 6 bases, V lost 3 bases, and 16 bases had no gene match. This CDR3 spans 18 amino acids. As DNA, the CDR3 is TGCGCCAGCAGCCAGTCGTTGTTACTAGCGGGAGCATCTCGCGAGCAGTACTTC. Amino acid sequence: CASSQSLLLAGASREQYF.

The chain employs TRBV11-2 and TRBJ2-7, with D tentatively TRBD1 (5 bases). V was trimmed by 3 bases and J by 2 bases, leaving 8 bases between them. Germline-derived CDR1 and CDR2 are SGHAT and FQNNGV. The CDR3 sequence is 13 residues long. CDR3 bases: TGTGCCAGCAGCTTTCCAGGGACCTACGAGCAGTACTTC. Protein: CASSFPGTYEQYF.

V and J are TRBV28 and TRBJ2-7; D uncertain. The CDR3 consists of 11 residues. Per germline, CDR1 MDHEN and CDR2 SYDVKM. V lost 5 bases and J 4 bases, leaving 6 bases between the germline ends. CDR3 residues: CASSPHYEQYF. The CDR3, as DNA: TGTGCCAGCAGTCCCCATTACGAGCAGTACTTC.

The chain couples TRBV6-6 to TRBJ1-1; D gene uncertain. The V end was cut by 10 bases, the J end by 1 base, with 7 bases between. The CDR3 length is 11 residues. Germline CDR1 MNHNY, CDR2 SVGAGI (reference sequence). The chain's CDR3 is CATLGNTEAFF. In DNA, the CDR3 is TGTGCCACCCTCGGGAACACTGAAGCTTTCTTT.

This chain joins TRBV11-2 and TRBJ2-1; TRBD2 is a possible D gene (6 bases). The CDR3 totals 15 residues. Germline V gene lookup returns CDR1 SGHAT and CDR2 FQNNGV. CDR3 DNA: TGTGCGACTCACCGGGGGACCGAAACTTACAATGAGCAGTTCTTC. Its translation is CATHRGTETYNEQFF.

The chain links TRBV5-1 to TRBJ2-3; 8 bases align to TRBD2. V trimming: 4 bases; J trimming: 6 bases; junction bases outside the gene matches: 19. The CDR3 totals 18 residues. The germline V gene has CDR1 SGHRS and CDR2 YFSETQ. Here the CDR3 reads CASSPFPPFAGGGDTQYF. The CDR3 region has the DNA TGCGCCAGCAGCCCTTTCCCCCCATTTGCGGGAGGAGGCGATACGCAGTATTTT. The full variable domain, rest sourced from reference TRBV5-1 and TRBJ2-3, is KAGVTQTPRYLIKTRGQQVTLSCSPISGHRSVSWYQQTPGQGLQFLFEYFSETQRNKGNFPGRFSGRQFSNSRSEMNVSTLELGDSALYLCASSPFPPFAGGGDTQYFGPGTRLTVL.

The CDR3 nucleotides read TGTGCCAGCAGTAACATAGCGGGAGGGGGCTACGAGCAGTACTTC. Amino acids: CASSNIAGGGYEQYF. This chain links TRBV28 with TRBJ2-7; 11 nucleotides line up with TRBD2. The CDR3 is 15 residues long. CDR1 is MDHEN, CDR2 SYDVKM, per germline. Trimming removed 5 bases from V and 3 bases from J; junction bases left unmatched: 6.